Reported below is one TCR beta chain. This clonotype was recorded at least ten times. Its antigen is still unknown. No quality values exist for individual bases; no much larger clone is one base distant. The data belong to a study of Graves' ophthalmopathy and Graves' hyperthyroidism (dated by TCRdb to the late 2010s). For the wider study: Peripheral blood was collected before any treatment was given, at the time of initial diagnosis. In more than 5 hyperthyroidism patients, the T-cell repertoire of thyroid tissue was compared with the T-cell repertoire of blood. To tell Graves' ophthalmopathy apart from Graves' hyperthyroidism, and to predict which patients would progress to ophthalmopathy, the study relied on TCR beta repertoire signatures. For independent validation, a separate cohort was made up of about 18 hyperthyroidism patients plus 17 patients who later progressed from hyperthyroidism to ophthalmopathy. In total, around 140 blood samples were TCR-sequenced: roughly 45 ophthalmopathy, over 70 hyperthyroidism and some 17 hyperthyroidism-to-ophthalmopathy patients. The 100 discovery patients were randomly split 7:3 into training and test sets. After sampling, hyperthyroidism patients received methimazole starting at 30 mg daily, and ophthalmopathy patients received high-dose intravenous methylprednisolone. To explore V-J signatures that distinguish ophthalmopathy from hyperthyroidism, a discovery set of about a hundred patients was enrolled, made up of more than 40 with ophthalmopathy and under 65 with stable hyperthyroidism. What the study reported, not specific to this receptor: Sample size was not statistically predetermined, and group allocation was not concealed from the investigators. The 13-signature model separated ophthalmopathy from stable hyperthyroidism with approximately 90% sensitivity and 81.08% specificity in cross-validation, and 80%/75% in the test set. Most expanded thyroid clonotypes with a frequency above 0.001 also appeared in blood, which suggests that blood repertoires may reflect the immune response in the thyroid. In validation, the model predicted ophthalmopathy progression with 70.59% sensitivity and around 72% specificity; approximately 12 predicted patients were CT-confirmed with GO in a median of approximately 6.2 months.

Ophthalmopathy patients had moderately to severely active disease, Clinical Activity Score of at least 3, NOSPECS grade of at least 4, and disease duration under 3 months. Patients with other autoimmune diseases, uncontrolled infections, pregnancy or lactation were excluded from the study. Clinical symptoms, serum thyroxine, TRAb, thyroid ultrasound and orbital computed tomography formed the basis of the diagnosis. Ficoll-Paque density gradient centrifugation was used to isolate PBMCs from around 10 ml of fresh peripheral blood. Total RNA was extracted using Trizol reagent, and RNA quality was checked on an Agilent 2100 Bioanalyzer. Sequences MDHEN (CDR1) and SYDVKM (CDR2) are obtained from the germline V gene. Between the V and J ends, shortened by 3 bases and 2 bases respectively, the junction contains 11 bases. CDR3 length: 14 amino acids, cysteine to phenylalanine. The retained sequence is limited to the CDR3, 42 bases, with the frame set at the first base.

TCR beta CDR3 regions were amplified from RNA transcripts for repertoire sequencing. HTBI primers and the Qiagen OneStep RT-PCR kit were used in a first-round RT-PCR, which was followed by a second-round multiplex PCR, size selection and purification. Libraries were sequenced on an Illumina HiSeq2000 using paired-end 100 bp reads. As for how the authors treated the data: SOAPnuke was used to process the reads, removing any read that contained adapters or uncalled bases, had a mean Phred below 15, or lacked an exact match to the constant primer or identifier. COPE v1.2.5 was used to merge high-quality paired reads. Clonotypes were defined as unique nucleotide sequences and were aligned to IMGT TRB V, D and J references using MiTCR v1.1. Analysis was restricted to V-J combinations with a frequency above 0.0001, which covered 98% to 99.2% of repertoires. A TCR clonal expansion and chaos score per V-J combination was defined as the ratio of F50 clonal expansion to chaos observed in the TCRdist matrix. Welch's t-statistics and random forest were used to reduce the features to approximately 13 V-J combinations, which were then used as input to a naive Bayes classifier. The similarity between thyroid and blood repertoires was quantified using the Morisita-Horn index. In-frame beta chains were kept once TCRdb had trimmed the public reads at Q25 with fastp and called clones with MiXCR. Rows matching on CDR3 protein sequence are summarized as one entry with the most common DNA and genes. It is TCRdb's table, rather than the study itself, that gives the V and J calls and clone size. The sample records some 200,000 distinct CDR3 sequences, approximately 28% of which are singletons. Approximately 9.6% of the sample is in the top ten clones.

The chain is encoded by TRBV28 joined to TRBJ2-7; 6 matching bases give a weak D call of TRBD2. The sequenced material came from peripheral blood. The receptor's source is a man aged 45-60 years with Graves' ophthalmopathy. Donor details come from another sample of the same person, matched by shared clones. In nucleotide form, the sequence is TGTGCCAGCAGTTTGTGGCGGGATACCTACGAGCAGTACTTC. It translates as CASSLWRDTYEQYF.